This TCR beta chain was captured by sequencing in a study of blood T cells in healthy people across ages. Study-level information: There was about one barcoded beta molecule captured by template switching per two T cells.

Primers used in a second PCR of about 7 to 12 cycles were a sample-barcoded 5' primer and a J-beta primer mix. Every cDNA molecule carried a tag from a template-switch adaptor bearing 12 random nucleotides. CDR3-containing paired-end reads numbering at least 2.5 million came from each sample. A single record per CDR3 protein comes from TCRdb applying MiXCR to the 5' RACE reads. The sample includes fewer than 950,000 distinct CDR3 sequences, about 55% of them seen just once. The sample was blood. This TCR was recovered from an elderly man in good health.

Written as DNA, the CDR3 is TGTGCCAGCAGTGTGAGAGCGGGAGTAACGGAACAGTACTTC. Residues: CASSVRAGVTEQYF. The chain joins TRBV12-3 or TRBV12-4 to TRBJ2-7, with 8 bases aligning to TRBD2. With V trimmed by 5 bases and J by 10 bases, 13 bases remained unmatched. The CDR3 consists of 14 residues.